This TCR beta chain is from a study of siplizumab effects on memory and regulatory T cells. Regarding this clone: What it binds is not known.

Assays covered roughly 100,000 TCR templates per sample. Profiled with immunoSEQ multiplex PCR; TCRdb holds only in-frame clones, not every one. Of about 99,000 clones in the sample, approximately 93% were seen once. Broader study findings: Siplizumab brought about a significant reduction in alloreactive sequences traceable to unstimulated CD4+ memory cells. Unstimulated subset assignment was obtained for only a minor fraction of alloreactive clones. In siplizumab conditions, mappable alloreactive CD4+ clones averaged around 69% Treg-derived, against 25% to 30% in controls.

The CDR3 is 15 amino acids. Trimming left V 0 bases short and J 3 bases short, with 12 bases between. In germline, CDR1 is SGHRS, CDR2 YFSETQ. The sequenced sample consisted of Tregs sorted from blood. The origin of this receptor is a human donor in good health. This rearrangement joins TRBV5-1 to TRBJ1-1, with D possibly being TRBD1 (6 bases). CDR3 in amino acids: CASSLVQGWYTEAFF. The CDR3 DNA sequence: TGCGCCAGCAGCTTGGTTCAGGGGTGGTACACTGAAGCTTTCTTT.